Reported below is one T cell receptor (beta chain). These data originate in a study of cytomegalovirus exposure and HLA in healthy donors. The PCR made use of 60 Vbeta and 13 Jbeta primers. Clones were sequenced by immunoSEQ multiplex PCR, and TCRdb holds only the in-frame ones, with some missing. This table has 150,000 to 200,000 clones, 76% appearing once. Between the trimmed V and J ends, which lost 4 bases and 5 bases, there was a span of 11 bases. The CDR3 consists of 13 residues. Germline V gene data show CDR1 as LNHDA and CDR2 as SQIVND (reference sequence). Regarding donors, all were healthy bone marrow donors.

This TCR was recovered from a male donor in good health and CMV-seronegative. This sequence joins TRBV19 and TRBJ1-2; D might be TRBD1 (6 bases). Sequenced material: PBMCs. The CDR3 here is CASSSGQPYGYTF. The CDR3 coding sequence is TGTGCCAGTAGTAGCGGACAGCCTTATGGCTACACCTTC.